A selection of T cell receptor beta chains follows, all from one sample in a study of T cells after yellow fever vaccination. TCRdb processed the 5' RACE reads anew with MiXCR; each CDR3 protein has one entry. The repertoire consists of 300,000 to 450,000 distinct CDR3 sequences, with about 6.2% occurring once and the leading ten covering approximately 16%. Sequencing used PBMCs, obtained 5 days after the yellow fever booster vaccination. These receptors all come from a man aged 30 to 45 who received the YFV17D yellow fever vaccine. The CDR3 runs from the conserved cysteine through the conserved F or W. A D gene is named only where the DNA matches it firmly. Size values are once, few and many counts, or a class for expanded clones, and some rows have none.

few TRBD2 TRBJ2-1 TRBV4-1 TGCGCCAGCAGCCAAACCGGGACTAGCGGATGGAATGAGCAGTTCTTC CASSQTGTSGWNEQFF
many TRBD2 TRBJ2-1 TRBV6-5 TGTGCCAGCAGTTACTGGGGAGCGGGAGCGGTCTACAATGAGCAGTTCTTC CASSYWGAGAVYNEQFF
many - TRBJ2-7 TRBV29-1 TGCAGCGTTTTTGGGGGAGGAGCCTACGAGCAGTACTTC CSVFGGGAYEQYF
- TRBD1 TRBJ2-1 TRBV7-2 TGTGCCAGCAGCACCCCCGGGACAGGGTCCGATGAGCAGTTCTTC CASSTPGTGSDEQFF
- - TRBJ2-3 TRBV5-1 TGCGCCAGCAGCACTTCAGGGGACATTGTGGTAGATACGCAGTATTTT CASSTSGDIVVDTQYF
- TRBD2 TRBJ2-7 TRBV27 TGTGCCAGCAGTTTTACTAGCGGGGAATACGAGCAGTACTTC CASSFTSGEYEQYF
many - TRBJ2-5 TRBV11-1 TGTGCCAGCAGCTTAGGTCGAAGTGACGACAGGCTAGGAAAGACCCAGTACTTC CASSLGRSDDRLGKTQYF
- - TRBJ2-1 TRBV19 TGTGCCAGTAGTTCCTTTTGGGGCTCCTACAATGAGCAGTTCTTC CASSSFWGSYNEQFF
few TRBD1 TRBJ2-7 TRBV28 TGTGCCAGCAGTTCATCCTCGGACAGGGAGCTGACATCCTACGAGCAGTACTTC CASSSSSDRELTSYEQYF
- - TRBJ2-2 TRBV28 TGTGCCAGCAGTTTAATCGTGGGGGGCGTAGACACCTGGGAGCTGTTTTTT CASSLIVGGVDTWELFF
- - TRBJ1-1 TRBV20-1 TGCAGTGCCACAGACAGCGGGAACACTGAAGCTTTCTTT CSATDSGNTEAFF
many - TRBJ2-2 TRBV11-2 TGTGCCAGCAGCCCCCTATCGGGAAAGAACACCGGGGAGCTGTTTTTT CASSPLSGKNTGELFF
- - TRBJ2-2 TRBV5-4 TGTGCCAGCAGCTTGGTCGCCACCGGGGAGCTGTTTTTT CASSLVATGELFF
many TRBD2 TRBJ2-1 TRBV6-2/TRBV6-3 TGTGCCAGCAGTCTCCCTACTAGCGGGAGGTTGGGCTCCTACAATGAGCAGTTCTTC CASSLPTSGRLGSYNEQFF
many - TRBJ1-5 TRBV5-1 TGCGCCAGCAGCTTCGACGGGTCCCTTCAGCCCCAGCATTTT CASSFDGSLQPQHF
- - TRBJ2-3 TRBV7-2 TGTGCCAGCAGCTTAAGGGCAGGGGCTGGCACAGATACGCAGTATTTT CASSLRAGAGTDTQYF
few - TRBJ2-7 TRBV20-1 TGCAGTGCTAGAGAACGCGGTAGCCCCCGCTCCTACGAGCAGTACTTC CSARERGSPRSYEQYF
few - TRBJ2-6 TRBV12-3/TRBV12-4 TGTGCCAGCAGTCCACCGAGCTCTGGGGCCAACGTCCTGACTTTC CASSPPSSGANVLTF
- TRBD2 TRBJ2-7 TRBV5-1 TGCGCCAGCAGCCAGGGGACTAGCGGGAGGGCCTACGAGAAGTACTTC CASSQGTSGRAYEKYF
- TRBD2 TRBJ2-1 TRBV11-2 TGTGCCAGCAGCTTGGTTGGACTAGCGGGAGTCATTGAGCAGTTCTTC CASSLVGLAGVIEQFF
few - TRBJ2-7 TRBV6-6 TGTGCCAGCTCCTGGGGTGGGGAGCAGTACTTC CASSWGGEQYF
few - TRBJ2-5 TRBV7-2 TGTGCCAGCGGGCCCTCTTTTCGACAAGAGACCCAGTACTTC CASGPSFRQETQYF
many - TRBJ1-5 TRBV12-3/TRBV12-4 TGTGCCAGCACCTCGGCAGCTAGCAATCAGCCCCAGCATTTT CASTSAASNQPQHF
few - TRBJ2-3 TRBV7-3 TGTGCCAGCAGCCCCTTCGCCACCACAGATACGCAGTATTTT CASSPFATTDTQYF
few - TRBJ2-3 TRBV5-1 TGCGCCAGCAGCTTTAGGGCGGGCTACACAGATACGCAGTATTTT CASSFRAGYTDTQYF
few - TRBJ2-2 TRBV20-1 TGCAGTGCTAGAGATCGTAGGGGGGCCGGGGAGCTGTTTTTT CSARDRRGAGELFF
- TRBD2 TRBJ2-5 TRBV7-2 TGTGCCAGCAGCTTAGGAAGACTAGCGGAGACCCAGTACTTC CASSLGRLAETQYF
few TRBD2 TRBJ2-1 TRBV5-1 TGCGCCATCAGCGGGAGCTACTACAATGAGCAGTTCTTC CAISGSYYNEQFF
few - TRBJ2-3 TRBV25-1 TGTGCCAGCGACTACGCAGATACGCAGTATTTT CASDYADTQYF
- TRBD1 TRBJ2-2 TRBV5-1 TGCGCCAGCAGCTTGCCGAAAGGACAGGGGGCCGGGGAGCTGTTTTTT CASSLPKGQGAGELFF
few TRBD1 TRBJ2-7 TRBV4-3 TGCGCCAGCAGCCAAGCCCGACAGGGAAGAGTCGAGCAGTACTTC CASSQARQGRVEQYF
- - TRBJ1-3 TRBV3-1 TGTGCCTGCTGTATATCCCTGACAGGATACTCTGGAAACACCATATATTTT CACCISLTGYSGNTIYF
few - TRBJ2-7 TRBV5-1 TGCGCCTCCAGGCCCGAATCCTACGAGCAGTACTTC CASRPESYEQYF
- TRBD1 TRBJ2-2 TRBV6-5 TGTGCCAGCAGTTACGTTGGGACAGGGTTCACCGGGGAGCTGTTTTTT CASSYVGTGFTGELFF
many - TRBJ2-7 TRBV7-2 TGTGCCAGCAGCTTTGGGGGCCACCACGGGCAGTACTTC CASSFGGHHGQYF
many - TRBJ2-5 TRBV6-5 TGTGCCAGCAGTTACAACAATCGCCACAGGGTAGAGACCCAGTACTTC CASSYNNRHRVETQYF
- TRBD1 TRBJ1-5 TRBV12-3/TRBV12-4 TGTGCCAGCACCCGGGACAGCGATTACCAGCCCCAGCATTTT CASTRDSDYQPQHF